The 7 T cell receptor beta chains given below trace back to one sample, sequenced in a study of CD8+ T cells in alopecia areata. Sequencing used cDNA as its template, made by extracting RNA and reverse transcribing it. Clones were sequenced by immunoSEQ multiplex PCR, and TCRdb holds only the in-frame ones, with some missing. The sample has fewer than 250,000 clones; roughly 40% are singletons. The treatment here: oral pan-JAK inhibitor, 5-10 mg twice daily. This specimen was CD4+ T cells sorted from blood, taken at approximately week 36, from a patient treated with tofacitinib. The receptor set was obtained from a human donor with alopecia areata.

This sequence joins TRBV5-4 and TRBJ2-5; perhaps TRBD1 as D (6 bases). V lost 4 bases to trimming and J lost 5 bases, with 18 bases between them. CDR1 SGHNT and CDR2 YYREEE come from the germline V gene (reference sequence). The length of the CDR3 is 15 residues. The chain's CDR3 is CASSRPNQGTETQYF. The CDR3 DNA reads as TGTGCCAGCAGCCGGCCCAACCAGGGGACGGAGACCCAGTACTTC.

The V gene is TRBV6-5, the J gene TRBJ2-1; D is possibly TRBD2 (5 bases). Trimming removed 0 bases from V and 4 bases from J, with 10 bases in between. The germline CDR1 and CDR2 sequences are MNHEY and SVGAGI. The CDR3 runs to 15 residues. CDR3 DNA: TGTGCCAGCAGTTACTCACGAGGGATGTACAATGAGCAGTTCTTC. Residues: CASSYSRGMYNEQFF.

V and J are TRBV4-2 and TRBJ2-7, with 11 bases lining up with TRBD2. V trimming: 0 bases; J trimming: 2 bases; junction bases outside the gene matches: 12. The length of the CDR3 is 19 residues. The germline V gene has CDR1 LGHNA and CDR2 YNFKEQ. The CDR3 coding sequence is TGTGCCAGCAGCCAAGACACTAGCGGGAGTCAACCCTTACCCTACGAGCAGTACTTC. Its translation: CASSQDTSGSQPLPYEQYF.

This sequence joins TRBV29-1 and TRBJ2-7, with D perhaps TRBD2 (5 bases). Looked up from germline, CDR1 is SQVTM and CDR2 is ANQGSEA. The CDR3 extends over 11 amino acids. Trimming cost V 7 bases and J 0 bases, with 7 bases left between them. Written as DNA, the CDR3 is TGCAGCGGAGCGGACTCCTACGAGCAGTACTTC. Its translation: CSGADSYEQYF.

This clone was counted between two and nine times. The chain joins TRBV30 to TRBJ2-7; a weak D match, TRBD2 (7 bases). The V end lost 6 bases, the J end lost 2 bases, and 14 bases lay between the germline ends. The CDR3 totals 13 residues. Per germline, CDR1 GTSNPN and CDR2 SVGIG (reference sequence). This CDR3 is CACWGGPTYEQYF. DNA for the CDR3: TGTGCCTGCTGGGGGGGCCCTACCTACGAGCAGTACTTC. Using reference TRBV30 and TRBJ2-7 for the parts outside the CDR3, the full variable domain is SQTIHQWPATLVQPVGSPLSLECTVEGTSNPNLYWYRQAAGRGLQLLFYSVGIGQISSEVPQNLSASRPQDRQFILSSKKLLLSDSGFYLCACWGGPTYEQYFGPGTRLTVT.

This clone was observed a few times. V gene TRBV29-1 combines with J gene TRBJ2-7, with D hard to call. The ends were cut back, 6 bases at V and 2 bases at J, with 14 bases in the middle. The germline gives CDR1 SQVTM, CDR2 ANQGSEA. This CDR3 contains 13 residues. The CDR3 loop reads CSVTRSDTYEQYF. CDR3 bases: TGCAGCGTCACCAGATCCGACACCTACGAGCAGTACTTC.

A note on this clone: Other nucleotide sequences from this sample produce the same CDR3. The chain recombines TRBV5-1 with TRBJ2-5; no clear D. Looked up from germline, CDR1 is SGHRS and CDR2 is YFSETQ. The CDR3 is made up of 14 amino acids. Trimming took off 0 bases at V and 0 bases at J, with 6 bases between the two ends. CDR3 region: CASSLVADQETQYF. The CDR3 coding sequence is TGCGCCAGCAGCTTGGTGGCGGACCAAGAGACCCAGTACTTC.